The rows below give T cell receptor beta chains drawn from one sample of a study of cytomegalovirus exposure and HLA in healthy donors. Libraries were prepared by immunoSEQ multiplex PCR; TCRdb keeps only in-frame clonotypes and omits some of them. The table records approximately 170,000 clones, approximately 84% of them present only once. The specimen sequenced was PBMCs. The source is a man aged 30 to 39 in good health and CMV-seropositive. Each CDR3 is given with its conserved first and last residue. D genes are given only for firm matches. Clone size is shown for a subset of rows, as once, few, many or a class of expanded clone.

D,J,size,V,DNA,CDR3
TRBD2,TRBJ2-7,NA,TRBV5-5,TGTGCCAGCGCGGGGGTTATAGTCTACGAGCAGTACTTC,CASAGVIVYEQYF
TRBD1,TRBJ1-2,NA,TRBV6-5,TGTGCCAGCAGTCGGACAGGGGGCTATGGCTACACCTTC,CASSRTGGYGYTF
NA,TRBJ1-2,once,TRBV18,TGTGCCAGCTCACCACCCGGTTCTACTACCCTCTATGGCTACACCTTC,CASSPPGSTTLYGYTF
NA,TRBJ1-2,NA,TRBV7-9,TGTGCCAGCAGCTTTGAGGACAGCCTTTATGGCTACACCTTC,CASSFEDSLYGYTF
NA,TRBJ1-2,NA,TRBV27,TGTGCCAGCAGTTCGTTGCGGGGACACTATGGCTACACCTTC,CASSSLRGHYGYTF
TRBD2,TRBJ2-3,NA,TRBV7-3,TGTGCCAGCAGCTTGCGACTAGCGGGAGACGGCACAGATACGCAGTATTTT,CASSLRLAGDGTDTQYF
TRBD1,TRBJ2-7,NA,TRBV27,TGTGCCAGCAGCTTGGCCGGGACAGGGTCTTACGAGCAGTACTTC,CASSLAGTGSYEQYF
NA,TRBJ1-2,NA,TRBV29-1,TGCAGCGTTGAAGATCAGGCCGCTAACTATGGCTACACCTTC,CSVEDQAANYGYTF
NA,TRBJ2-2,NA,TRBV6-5,TGTGCCAGCAGGGTCAGGTGGGACACCGGGGAGCTGTTTTTT,CASRVRWDTGELFF
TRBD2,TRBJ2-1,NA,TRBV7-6,TGTGCCAGCAGCGGGGGACTAGCGGGAGGGCCTGGAAGTTACAATGAGCAGTTCTTC,CASSGGLAGGPGSYNEQFF
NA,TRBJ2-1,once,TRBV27,TGTGCCAGCAGTTTGCGGGGTTACAATGAGCAGTTCTTC,CASSLRGYNEQFF
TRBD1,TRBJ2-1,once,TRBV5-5,TGTGCCAGCAGCTTGAGGTCTGGACAGGGGAGATACAATGAGCAGTTCTTC,CASSLRSGQGRYNEQFF
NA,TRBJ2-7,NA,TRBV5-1,TGCGCCAGCAGCTTGGATTCGGTCCAGGGGTACGAGCAGTACTTC,CASSLDSVQGYEQYF
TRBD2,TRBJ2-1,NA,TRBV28,TGTGCCAGCAGTTCACAGACTAGCGGGAGCTCCTACAATGAGCAGTTCTTC,CASSSQTSGSSYNEQFF
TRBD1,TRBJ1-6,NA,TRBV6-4,TGTGCCAGCAGTGACTCGACAGGGGGCTCACCCCTCCACTTT,CASSDSTGGSPLHF
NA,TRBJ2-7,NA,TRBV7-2,TGTGCCAGCAGCGCGTACGCCTCCTACGAGCAGTACTTC,CASSAYASYEQYF
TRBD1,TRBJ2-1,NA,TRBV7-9,TGTGCCAGCAGCTTAGTAGCCTTTCAGGTACAGGGGGCAGGGAATGAGCAGTTCTTC,CASSLVAFQVQGAGNEQFF
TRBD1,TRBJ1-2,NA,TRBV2,TGTGCCAGCAGTGACTACCGGGACAGGGGTAACTATGGCTACACCTTC,CASSDYRDRGNYGYTF
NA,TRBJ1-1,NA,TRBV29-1,TGCAGCGTTAATTGGGGCAGGAACACTGAAGCTTTCTTT,CSVNWGRNTEAFF
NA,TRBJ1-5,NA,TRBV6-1,TGTGCCAGCAGTGGCCACAGGAGCCTCTACAATCAGCCCCAGCATTTT,CASSGHRSLYNQPQHF
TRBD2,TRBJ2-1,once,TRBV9,TGTGCCAGCAGCGCGACTAGCGGGGTAGGTGAGCAGTTCTTC,CASSATSGVGEQFF
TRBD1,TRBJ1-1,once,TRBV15,TGTGCCACCAGCAAGAGGACAGGGAGGAACACTGAAGCTTTCTTT,CATSKRTGRNTEAFF
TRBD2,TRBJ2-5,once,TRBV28,TGTGCCAGTTGGGCCAGCGGGAGGGGAGAGACCCAGTACTTC,CASWASGRGETQYF
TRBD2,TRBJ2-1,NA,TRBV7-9,TGTGCCAGCAGCTTAATGCGCGGGAGTTCCTACAATGAGCAGTTCTTC,CASSLMRGSSYNEQFF
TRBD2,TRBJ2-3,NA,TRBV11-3,TGTGCCAGCAGCTTAGACCCAGTTCCGGGGCTAGCGGGGGGCACAGATACGCAGTATTTT,CASSLDPVPGLAGGTDTQYF
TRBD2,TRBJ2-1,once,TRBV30,TGTGCTCTAAAGGGAGGGAGCTCCTACAATGAGCAGTTCTTC,CALKGGSSYNEQFF
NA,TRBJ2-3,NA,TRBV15,TGTGCCACCAGCAGACTAGCAAGTAGCACAGATACGCAGTATTTT,CATSRLASSTDTQYF
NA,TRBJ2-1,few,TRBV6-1,TGTGCCAGCAGATTCGACAGATACAATGAGCAGTTCTTC,CASRFDRYNEQFF
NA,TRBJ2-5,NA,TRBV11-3,TGTGCCAGCAGCGCCCCCCGGGATTGGGCAGAGACCCAGTACTTC,CASSAPRDWAETQYF
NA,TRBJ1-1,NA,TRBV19,TGTGCCAGTAGCCTGACAGTCCGAATGAACACTGAAGCTTTCTTT,CASSLTVRMNTEAFF
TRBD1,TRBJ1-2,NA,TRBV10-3,TGTGCCATCAGTGACCTAACAGGGGAAGCGCGCTATGGCTACACCTTC,CAISDLTGEARYGYTF
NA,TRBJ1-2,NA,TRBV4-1,TGCGCCAGCAGCCAAGGAGCCCCTCCTGGCTACACCTTC,CASSQGAPPGYTF
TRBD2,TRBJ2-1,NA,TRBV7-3,TGTGCCAGCAGCTTAAGGGGTCTGGGCGCTAGCGGGAGAGGCAATGAGCAGTTCTTC,CASSLRGLGASGRGNEQFF
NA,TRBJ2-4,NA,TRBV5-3,TGTGCCAGAAGCTTGAAGGGTGCGGGAGCCGGGACACCCCTAGCCAAAAACATTCAGTACTTC,CARSLKGAGAGTPLAKNIQYF
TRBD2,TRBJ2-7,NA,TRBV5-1,TGCGCCAGCAGCTTTAATACCGGACTAGCGGTCTACGAGCAGTACTTC,CASSFNTGLAVYEQYF
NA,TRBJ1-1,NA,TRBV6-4,TGTGCCAGCAGCGCTACAGGGAGCGCTGAAGCTTTCTTT,CASSATGSAEAFF
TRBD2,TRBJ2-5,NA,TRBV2,TGTGCCAGCAGTGGGACTAGCGGGAGTAGAGAGACCCAGTACTTC,CASSGTSGSRETQYF
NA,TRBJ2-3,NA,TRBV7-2,TGTGCCAGCAGCTTAGCACGTGGGGGCTTGGTAACGCAGTATTTT,CASSLARGGLVTQYF
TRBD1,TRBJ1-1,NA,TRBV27,TGTGCCAGCAGTTCTAACAGGGGTGGTGAAGCTTTCTTT,CASSSNRGGEAFF
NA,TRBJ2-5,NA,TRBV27,TGTGCCAGCAGTTTCGGGGGACAGTTCGAAGAGACCCAGTACTTC,CASSFGGQFEETQYF
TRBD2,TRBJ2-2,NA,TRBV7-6,TGTGCCAGCAGCTTGGGACTAGCGGGAATGAACACCGGGGAGCTGTTTTTT,CASSLGLAGMNTGELFF
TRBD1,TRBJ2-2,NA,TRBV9,TGTGCCAGCAGCCCCCTCAGGGGGACCGGGGAGCTGTTTTTT,CASSPLRGTGELFF
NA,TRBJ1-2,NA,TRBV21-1,TGTGCCAGCAGCCCTAAGAGGGGGACAGGGTCTGGCTACACCTTC,CASSPKRGTGSGYTF
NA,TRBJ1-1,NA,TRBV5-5,TGTGCCAGCAGCCCCGGCGGGAACACTGAAGCTTTCTTT,CASSPGGNTEAFF
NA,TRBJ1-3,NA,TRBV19,TGTGCCAGTAGTAGACAGGCGCTCTCTGGAAACACCATATATTTT,CASSRQALSGNTIYF
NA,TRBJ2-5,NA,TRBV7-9,TGTGCCAGCAGCCGGGCGGGCCGGGAGACCCAGTACTTC,CASSRAGRETQYF
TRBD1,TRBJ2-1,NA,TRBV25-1,TGTGCCAGCGGACCCTGGGACAGGGAATACAATGAGCAGTTCTTC,CASGPWDREYNEQFF